Following are 2 T cell receptor beta chains from one sample sequenced in a study of T cell changes during pregnancy in multiple sclerosis (dated by TCRdb to the late 2010s). Library generation was performed with the immunoSEQ multiplex PCR assay. What TCRdb holds here is the immuneACCESS table cut down to in-frame rearrangements. Part of the clones is not present; checked against another copy, under half of the missing clones reflect an unresolved V gene, and the others are unexplained. The sample includes 60,000 or so clones, with 90% observed a single time. The ten largest clones add up to 2% to 2.5% of the sample. Sample: peripheral blood, taken in the second trimester of pregnancy. These receptors were obtained from a female donor in good health, enrolled as a control in a pregnancy study.

The chain combines TRBV11-1 with TRBJ2-2, with 10 bases aligning to TRBD2. The germline CDR1 and CDR2 sequences are SGHAT and FQDESV (reference sequence). The CDR3 is 15 amino acids. The junction had 6 bases not matched to a gene; V was cut back by 6 bases and J by 5 bases. The CDR3 DNA reads as TGTGCCAGCAGTAGAACTAGCGGGGCGACCGGGGAGCTGTTTTTT. The encoded protein is CASSRTSGATGELFF.

The genes are TRBV11-2 and TRBJ1-5; 7 nucleotides line up with TRBD1. Trimming removed 5 bases from V and 0 bases from J; junction bases left unmatched: 4. The germline V gene encodes CDR1 SGHAT and CDR2 FQNNGV. The CDR3 is 15 amino acids. In DNA form, the CDR3 reads TGTGCCAGCAGCGCGGACAGGTATAGCAATCAGCCCCAGCATTTT. As protein: CASSADRYSNQPQHF.